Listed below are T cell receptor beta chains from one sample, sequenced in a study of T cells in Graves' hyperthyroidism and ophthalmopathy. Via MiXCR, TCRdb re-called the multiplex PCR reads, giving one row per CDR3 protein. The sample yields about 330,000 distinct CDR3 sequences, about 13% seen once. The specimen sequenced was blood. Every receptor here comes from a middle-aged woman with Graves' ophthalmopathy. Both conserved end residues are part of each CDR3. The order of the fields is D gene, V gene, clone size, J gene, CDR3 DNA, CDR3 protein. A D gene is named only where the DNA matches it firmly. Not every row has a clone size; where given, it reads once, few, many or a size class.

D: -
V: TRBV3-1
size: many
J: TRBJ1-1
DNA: TGTGCCAGCAGCCAAACCACTGAAGCTTTCTTT
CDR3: CASSQTTEAFF

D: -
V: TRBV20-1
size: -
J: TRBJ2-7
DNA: TGCAGTGCTAGAGATCGGGCAGGGGGAGGTTACGAGCAGTACTTC
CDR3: CSARDRAGGGYEQYF

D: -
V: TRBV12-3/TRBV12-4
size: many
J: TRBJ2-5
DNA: TGTGCCAGCAGGTCCGTGGGCCGAGAGACCCAGTACTTC
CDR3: CASRSVGRETQYF

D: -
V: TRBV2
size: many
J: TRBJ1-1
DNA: TGTGCCAGCAGACAGCTTAACACTGAAGCTTTCTTT
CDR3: CASRQLNTEAFF

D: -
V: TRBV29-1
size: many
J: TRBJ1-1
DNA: TGCAGCGTCTCTCCTGGGGGAAGGGTCACTGAAGCTTTCTTT
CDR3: CSVSPGGRVTEAFF

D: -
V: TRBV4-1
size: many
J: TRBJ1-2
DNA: TGCGCCAGCAGCCAGGACAGATCAGCTAACTATGGCTACACCTTC
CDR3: CASSQDRSANYGYTF

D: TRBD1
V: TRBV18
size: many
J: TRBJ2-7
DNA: TGTGCCAGCTCTCGACAGGGGTCCGAGCAGTACTTC
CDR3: CASSRQGSEQYF

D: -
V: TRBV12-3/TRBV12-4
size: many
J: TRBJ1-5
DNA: TGTGCCAGTCATCGGCCGGGGACGCCCCAGCATTTT
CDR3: CASHRPGTPQHF

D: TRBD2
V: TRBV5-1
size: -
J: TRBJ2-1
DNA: TGCGCCAGCAGATCGAAAAAACCGGGACTAGCGGGGGGTGGGATCAATGAGCAGTTCTTC
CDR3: CASRSKKPGLAGGGINEQFF

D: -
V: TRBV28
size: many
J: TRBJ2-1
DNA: TGTGCCAGCAGGGAGGTGGCGGGCTCCTACAATGAGCAGTTCTTC
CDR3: CASREVAGSYNEQFF

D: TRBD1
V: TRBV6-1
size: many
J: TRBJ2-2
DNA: TGTGCCAGCAGTGCTGCCCAGGGGGACGGGGAGCTGTTTTTT
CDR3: CASSAAQGDGELFF

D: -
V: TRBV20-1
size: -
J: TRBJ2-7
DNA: TGCAGTGCTAGTCCCAATTTACTAATCGGCTCCTACGAGCAGTACTTC
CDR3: CSASPNLLIGSYEQYF

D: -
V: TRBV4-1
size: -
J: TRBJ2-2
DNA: TGCGCCAGCAGCCAAGAAGACAGGAACACCGGGGAGCTGTTTTTT
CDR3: CASSQEDRNTGELFF

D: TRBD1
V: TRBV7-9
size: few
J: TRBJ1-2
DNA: TGTGCCGGCAGCCCCGGACAGGGGGAGTACTATGGCTACACCTTC
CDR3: CAGSPGQGEYYGYTF

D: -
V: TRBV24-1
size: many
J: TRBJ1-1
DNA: TGTGCCACCAACCCCTGGCGTGGCAGGGTGGAAGCTTTCTTT
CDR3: CATNPWRGRVEAFF

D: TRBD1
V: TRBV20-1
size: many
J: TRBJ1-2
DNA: TGCAGTGCTAGCAGGGGGTGGGATGGCTACACCTTC
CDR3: CSASRGWDGYTF

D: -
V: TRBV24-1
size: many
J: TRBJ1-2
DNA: TGTGCCACCAGTGAAGGGACGAGCTATGGCTACACCTTC
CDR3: CATSEGTSYGYTF

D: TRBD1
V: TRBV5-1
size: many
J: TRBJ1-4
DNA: TGCGCCAGCAGGCCGACAGGGGGTAATGAAAAACTGTTTTTT
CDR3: CASRPTGGNEKLFF

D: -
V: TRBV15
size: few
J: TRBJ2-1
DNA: TGTGCCACCAGCAGGGCAGACACCTACAATGAGCAGTTCTTC
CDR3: CATSRADTYNEQFF

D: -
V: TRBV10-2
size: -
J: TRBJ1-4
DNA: TGCGCCACCAAGACAGCGGTAGTTAATGAAAAACTGTTTTTT
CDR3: CATKTAVVNEKLFF

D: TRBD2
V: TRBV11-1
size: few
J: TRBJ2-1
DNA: TGTGCCAGCAGCTCCCTGGGGGGCTGGACTAGCGGGAGGACCTACAATGAGCAGTTCTTC
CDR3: CASSSLGGWTSGRTYNEQFF

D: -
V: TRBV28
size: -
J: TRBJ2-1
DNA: TGTGCCAGCAGGCCGGGGCGGATGTCCTACAATGAGCAGTTCTTC
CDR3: CASRPGRMSYNEQFF

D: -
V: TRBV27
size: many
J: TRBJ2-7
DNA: TGTGCCAGCAGTTTAACGGCCTACTTGGTCGACGAGCAGTACTTC
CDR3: CASSLTAYLVDEQYF

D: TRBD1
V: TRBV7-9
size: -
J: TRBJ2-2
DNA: TGTGCCAGCAGCCCGGACAGGCCTTCGAACACCGGGGAGCTGTTTTTT
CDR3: CASSPDRPSNTGELFF

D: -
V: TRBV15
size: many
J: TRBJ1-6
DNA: TGTGCCACCAGCAGAGGGGGCAATTCACCCCTCCACTTT
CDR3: CATSRGGNSPLHF

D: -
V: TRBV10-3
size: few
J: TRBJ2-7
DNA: TGTGCCATCAGCCTTGACCGGGCCCCCTACGAGCAGTACTTC
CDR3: CAISLDRAPYEQYF

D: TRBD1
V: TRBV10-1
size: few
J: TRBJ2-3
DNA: TGCGCCAGCAGTGAGTCGGGACAGGGCACAGATACGCAGTATTTT
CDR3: CASSESGQGTDTQYF

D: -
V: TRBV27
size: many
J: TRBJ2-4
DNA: TGTGCCAGCAGGGGCAGACTAGCCAAAAACATTCAGTACTTC
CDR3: CASRGRLAKNIQYF

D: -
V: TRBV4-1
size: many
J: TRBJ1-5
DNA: TGCGCCAGCAGCCAAGATCCCGGTCTCAATCAGCCCCAGCATTTT
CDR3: CASSQDPGLNQPQHF

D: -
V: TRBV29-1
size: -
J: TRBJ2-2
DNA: TGCAGCGTAGCAACGAACACCGGGGAGCTGTTTTTT
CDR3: CSVATNTGELFF

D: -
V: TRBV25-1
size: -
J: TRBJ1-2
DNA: TGTGCCAGCAGTGAGGGGGGGGGAGGGGCTAACTATGGCTACACCTTC
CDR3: CASSEGGGGANYGYTF

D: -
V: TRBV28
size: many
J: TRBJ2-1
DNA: TGTGCCAGCAGTTTAGCGGTCCGGGAGCCGGCAAATGAGCAGTTCTTC
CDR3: CASSLAVREPANEQFF

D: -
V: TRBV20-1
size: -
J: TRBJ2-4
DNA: TGCAGTGCTAGAGATGGAGGCCGGGGGAGTCAACTAGCCAAAAACATTCAGTACTTC
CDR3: CSARDGGRGSQLAKNIQYF

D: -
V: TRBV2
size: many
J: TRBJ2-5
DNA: TGTGCCAGCAGTGAATATCGGCAGGGACCAGAGACCCAGTACTTC
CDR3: CASSEYRQGPETQYF

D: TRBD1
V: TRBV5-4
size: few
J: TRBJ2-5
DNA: TGTGCCAGCAGCTGGACAGGGCAAGAGACCCAGTACTTC
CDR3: CASSWTGQETQYF

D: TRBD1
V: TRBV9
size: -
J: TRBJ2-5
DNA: TGTGCCAGCAGCGCCATGGGGGACAGTGTAGGGGGTGGAGAGACCCAGTACTTC
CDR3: CASSAMGDSVGGGETQYF

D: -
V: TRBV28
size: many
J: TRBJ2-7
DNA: TGTGCCACTCAGGGGGGGTTTAGCGGAATAGAAAGCGAGCAGTACTTC
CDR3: CATQGGFSGIESEQYF

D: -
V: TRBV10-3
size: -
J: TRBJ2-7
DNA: TGTGCCATCAGTGAGGAAAATTCCTACGAGCAGTACTTC
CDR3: CAISEENSYEQYF

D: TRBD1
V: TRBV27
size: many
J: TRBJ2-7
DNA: TGTGCCAGCAGTTGGCCGGGACAGGGAATCTACGAGCAGTACTTC
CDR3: CASSWPGQGIYEQYF

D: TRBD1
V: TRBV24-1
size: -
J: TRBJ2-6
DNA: TGTGCCACCAGTGATTTGCCAAGACCCGGGACAGACTCTGGGGCCAACGTCCTGACTTTC
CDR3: CATSDLPRPGTDSGANVLTF

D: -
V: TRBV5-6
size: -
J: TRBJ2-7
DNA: TGTGCCAGCAGCTTGGCCGGTTCGAGGGACTCCTACGAGCAGTACTTC
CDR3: CASSLAGSRDSYEQYF

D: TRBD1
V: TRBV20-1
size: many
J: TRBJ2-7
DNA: TGCAGTGCTAGGGACAGGAGTTACGAGCAGTACTTC
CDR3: CSARDRSYEQYF

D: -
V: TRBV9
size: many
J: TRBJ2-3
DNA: TGTGCCAGCAGCGTAGGCAGGAGCACAGATACGCAGTATTTT
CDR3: CASSVGRSTDTQYF

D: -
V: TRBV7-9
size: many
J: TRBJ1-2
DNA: TGTGCCAGCAGCCCAGCCGGGTGGGGCAACTATGGCTACACCTTC
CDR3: CASSPAGWGNYGYTF

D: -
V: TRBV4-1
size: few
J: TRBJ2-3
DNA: TGCGCCAGCAGCCAAAGGTCAGGGGCAGATACGCAGTATTTT
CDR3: CASSQRSGADTQYF

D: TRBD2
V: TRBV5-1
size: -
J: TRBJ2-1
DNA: TGCGCCAGCGTAGGACTAGTGGGGTTGAATGAGCAGTTCTTC
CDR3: CASVGLVGLNEQFF

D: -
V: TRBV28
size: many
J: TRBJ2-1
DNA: TGTGCCAGCAGTGACTACAGGGCGAGCTCCTACAATGAGCAGTTCTTC
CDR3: CASSDYRASSYNEQFF

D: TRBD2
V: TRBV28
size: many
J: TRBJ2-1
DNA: TGTGCCAGCAGCAAGACTAGCGCTGGCTACAATGAGCAGTTCTTC
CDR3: CASSKTSAGYNEQFF